This passage covers 15 T cell receptor beta chains from one sample sequenced in a study of T cells in Graves' hyperthyroidism and ophthalmopathy. Regions amplified from RNA transcripts were the TCR beta CDR3 regions. Primed by the HTBI set, a first-round RT-PCR was run on the TCR CDR3. TCRdb reprocessed the multiplex PCR reads via MiXCR and lists one record per CDR3 protein. The profile shows 350,000 to 400,000 distinct CDR3 sequences, under 20% of them singletons. Sequencing input: blood. All receptors come from a man aged 18 to 35 with Graves' ophthalmopathy.

The rearrangement links TRBV19 to TRBJ1-1; unclear D gene. V lost 8 bases and J lost 3, with 13 bases in between. The CDR3 length is 13 residues. Germline-derived CDR1 and CDR2 are LNHDA and SQIVND (reference sequence). The CDR3, as DNA: TGTGCCAGTCGTGGCTCCGGCGACACTGAAGCTTTCTTT. Protein product: CASRGSGDTEAFF.

In its sample, this clonotype was seen a few times. The rearrangement uses TRBV13 and TRBJ2-3; 11 nucleotides line up with TRBD1. This CDR3 has 17 amino acids. V lost 5 bases, J lost 4 bases, and 11 bases stayed unmatched. CDR1 and CDR2 from the germline V gene are PRHDT and FYEKMQ (reference sequence). This chain's CDR3 is CASSTWDRGFRPDTQYF. CDR3 bases: TGTGCCAGCAGCACCTGGGACAGGGGGTTTCGCCCAGATACGCAGTATTTT.

V gene TRBV12-3 or TRBV12-4 combines with J gene TRBJ1-3; D not certain. Trimming pared 11 bases from V and 0 bases from J, leaving 8 bases between. This CDR3 contains 12 residues. CDR3 DNA sequence: TGTGCCTGGGCTGCCTCTGGAAACACCATATATTTT. It translates to CAWAASGNTIYF.

This clonotype occurred a few times. The chain links TRBV18 to TRBJ1-6; the D is unclear. Germline CDR1 KGHSH, CDR2 LQKENI. Trimming removed 0 bases from V and 8 bases from J, with 17 bases in between. The CDR3 contains 17 residues. DNA for the CDR3: TGTGCCAGCTCACCACCGGGGAACTCCGGACCCGATTCACCCCTCCACTTT. It specifies CASSPPGNSGPDSPLHF.

In its sample, this clonotype was seen many times. V is TRBV5-1 and J is TRBJ2-1; 11 bases align to TRBD2. The CDR3 is 17 amino acids. The ends lost 3 bases at V and 4 bases at J; junction bases unmatched: 9. Germline V gene data show CDR1 as SGHRS and CDR2 as YFSETQ. CDR3 sequence reads: CASSSGTGTSGYNEQFF. The CDR3 nucleotides are TGCGCCAGCAGCTCGGGGACCGGGACTAGCGGTTACAATGAGCAGTTCTTC. Variable domain in full (rest from reference TRBV5-1 and TRBJ2-1): KAGVTQTPRYLIKTRGQQVTLSCSPISGHRSVSWYQQTPGQGLQFLFEYFSETQRNKGNFPGRFSGRQFSNSRSEMNVSTLELGDSALYLCASSSGTGTSGYNEQFFGPGTRLTVL.

The rearrangement uses TRBV6-6 and TRBJ1-2; 7 positions agree with TRBD1. The CDR3 covers 14 residues. Germline lookup yields CDR1 MNHNY and CDR2 SVGAGI (reference sequence). V gave up 0 bases and J gave up 5 bases; unmatched junction bases: 3. CDR3 loop: CASSYSTGEYGYTF. The CDR3 nucleotides read TGTGCCAGCAGTTACTCTACAGGGGAGTATGGCTACACCTTC.

The chain is built from TRBV5-8 and TRBJ2-7; TRBD1 agrees at 10 bases. Germline V CDR1 and CDR2: SGHTS, YDEGEE. CDR3 size: 15 residues. J gave up 2 bases and V 3 bases, and 5 bases lay outside the gene matches. The CDR3 DNA sequence: TGTGCCAGCAGCTGGACAGGGGGGGTAACCTACGAGCAGTACTTC. Translation: CASSWTGGVTYEQYF.

V gene TRBV4-1 combines with J gene TRBJ1-6; 8 bases line up with TRBD1. The length of the CDR3 is 16 residues. Germline V gene data show CDR1 as MGHRA and CDR2 as YSYEKL. Trimming at V came to 0 bases and at J to 5 bases, leaving 3 bases not matched to a gene. The DNA of the CDR3 is TGCGCCAGCAGCCAAGAGGACAGGGCCCATAATTCACCCCTCCACTTT. It translates to CASSQEDRAHNSPLHF.

This clonotype was seen many times. In DNA form, the CDR3 reads TGTGCCAGCAGTGAAGAGGGTGATGAGCAGTTCTTC. Translation: CASSEEGDEQFF. The chain carries TRBV2 and TRBJ2-1; no clear D gene. The CDR3 runs to 12 residues. Germline loops: CDR1 SNHLY, CDR2 FYNNEI. Deletions cut 1 base from V and 8 bases from J, with 6 bases between.

This CDR3 is CSASRDYISYEQYF. The CDR3 DNA is TGCAGTGCTAGCCGGGACTATATTTCCTACGAGCAGTACTTC. This sequence joins TRBV20-1 and TRBJ2-7; TRBD2 aligns across 7 bases. The trim removed 3 bases at V and 1 base at J, leaving 6 bases unmatched. This CDR3 is 14 amino acids long. From germline, CDR1 is DFQATT and CDR2 SNEGSKA (reference sequence).

The genes are TRBV10-3 and TRBJ2-2; D possibly corresponds to TRBD1 (6 bases). The CDR3 length is 16 residues. Trimming removed 0 bases from V and 1 base from J, with 9 bases in between. Germline V gene lookup returns CDR1 ENHRY and CDR2 SYGVKD. CDR3 protein: CAISESQGQNTGELFF. Here the CDR3 DNA reads TGTGCCATCAGTGAGTCTCAGGGACAGAACACCGGGGAGCTGTTTTTT.

The genes are TRBV24-1 and TRBJ2-2, with 10 bases fitting TRBD1. V trimming: 3 bases; J trimming: 4 bases; junction bases outside the gene matches: 4. The CDR3 extends over 16 amino acids. Looked up from germline, CDR1 is KGHDR and CDR2 is SFDVKD. CDR3 region: CATSDSDRGLTGELFF. The CDR3 DNA follows: TGTGCCACCAGTGATAGTGACAGGGGGCTCACCGGGGAGCTGTTTTTT.

This clonotype was picked up many times. The genes are TRBV7-9 and TRBJ2-5; D perhaps matches TRBD2 (5 bases). Germline V lookup: CDR1 SEHNR, CDR2 FQNEAQ (reference sequence). V was clipped by 0 bases and J by 10 bases, with 15 bases between them. The CDR3 has 14 residues. The CDR3 reads CASSLARVGGGQYF. CDR3 sequence (DNA): TGTGCCAGCAGCTTAGCGCGAGTAGGAGGTGGCCAGTACTTC.

V and J are TRBV2 and TRBJ2-2; 8 bases are a match to TRBD1. The V and J ends lost 5 bases and 6 bases, in that order; junction bases with no gene match: 5. This CDR3 spans 14 amino acids. Germline CDR1 and CDR2: SNHLY and FYNNEI. The CDR3, as DNA: TGTGCCAGCAGTACAGGACAGGGCGCCGGGGAGCTGTTTTTT. Its protein is CASSTGQGAGELFF.

This clonotype showed up many times. The V gene is TRBV5-1, the J gene TRBJ2-7; TRBD1 matches 7 bases. V trimming: 2 bases; J trimming: 0 bases; junction bases outside the gene matches: 5. Germline CDR1 is SGHRS and CDR2 is YFSETQ. The CDR3 totals 15 residues. The CDR3 here is CASSFGQAGSYEQYF. CDR3 bases: TGCGCCAGCAGCTTTGGACAGGCTGGCTCCTACGAGCAGTACTTC.